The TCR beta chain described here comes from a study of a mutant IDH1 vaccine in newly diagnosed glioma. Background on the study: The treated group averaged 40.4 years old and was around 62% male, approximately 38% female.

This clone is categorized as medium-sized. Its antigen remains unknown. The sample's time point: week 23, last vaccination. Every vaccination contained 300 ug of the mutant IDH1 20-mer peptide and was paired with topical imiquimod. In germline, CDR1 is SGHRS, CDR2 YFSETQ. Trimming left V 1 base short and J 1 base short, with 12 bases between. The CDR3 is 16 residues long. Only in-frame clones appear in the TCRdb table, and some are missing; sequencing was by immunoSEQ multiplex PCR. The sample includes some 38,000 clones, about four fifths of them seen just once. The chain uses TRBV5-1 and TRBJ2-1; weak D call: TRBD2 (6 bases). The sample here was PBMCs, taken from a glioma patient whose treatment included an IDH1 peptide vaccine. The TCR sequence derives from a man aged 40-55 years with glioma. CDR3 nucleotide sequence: TGCGCCAGCAGCTTGTACGGGGGTGAGTCCTACAATGAGCAGTTCTTC. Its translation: CASSLYGGESYNEQFF.